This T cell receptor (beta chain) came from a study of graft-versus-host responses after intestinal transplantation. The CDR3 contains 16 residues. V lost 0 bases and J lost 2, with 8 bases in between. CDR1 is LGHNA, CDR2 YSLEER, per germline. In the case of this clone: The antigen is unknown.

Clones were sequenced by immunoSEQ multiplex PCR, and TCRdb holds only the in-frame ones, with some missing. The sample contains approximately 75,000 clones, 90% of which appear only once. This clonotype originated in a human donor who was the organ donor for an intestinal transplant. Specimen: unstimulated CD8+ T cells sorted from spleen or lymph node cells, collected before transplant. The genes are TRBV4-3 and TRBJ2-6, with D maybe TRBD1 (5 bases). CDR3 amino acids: CASSQDEGAGANVLTF. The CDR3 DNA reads TGCGCCAGCAGCCAAGATGAAGGGGCTGGGGCCAACGTCCTGACTTTC.